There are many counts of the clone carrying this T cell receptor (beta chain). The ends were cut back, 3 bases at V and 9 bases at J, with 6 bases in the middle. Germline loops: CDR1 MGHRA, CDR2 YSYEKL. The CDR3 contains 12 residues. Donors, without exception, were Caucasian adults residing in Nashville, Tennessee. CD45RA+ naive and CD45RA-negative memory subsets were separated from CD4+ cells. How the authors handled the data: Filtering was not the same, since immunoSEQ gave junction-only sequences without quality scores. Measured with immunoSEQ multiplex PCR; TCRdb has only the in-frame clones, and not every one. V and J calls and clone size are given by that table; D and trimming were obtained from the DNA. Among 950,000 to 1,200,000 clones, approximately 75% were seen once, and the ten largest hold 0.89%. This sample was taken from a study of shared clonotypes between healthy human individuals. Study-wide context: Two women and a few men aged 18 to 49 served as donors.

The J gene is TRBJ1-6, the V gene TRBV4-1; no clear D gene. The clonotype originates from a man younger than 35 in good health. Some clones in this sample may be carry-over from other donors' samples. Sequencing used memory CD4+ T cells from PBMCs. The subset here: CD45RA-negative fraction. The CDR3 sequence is CASSQGLSPLHF. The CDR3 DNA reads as TGCGCCAGCAGCCAGGGTCTTTCACCCCTCCACTTT.